This T cell receptor (beta chain) was captured in a study of blood T cell repertoires in COVID-19. In the study overall: COVID-19 samples collected from the United States, Italy and Spain covered acute and convalescent phases. The cDNA or gDNA used as material had been derived from T cells, B-cell-depleted T cells, or PBMCs.

This CDR3 is 15 amino acids long. CDR1 and CDR2 (germline): MDHEN, SYDVKM. V was shortened by 2 bases and J by 1 base, with 10 bases between the two germline ends. Per the study methods: Quantification of nucleated cells was approximated via reference gene primer amplification. Here immunoSEQ multiplex PCR was the method, and the copy in TCRdb shows in-frame clones only, minus some. Clone size and the V and J calls come from that table; the DNA yielded D and trimming. The top ten hold 1.4% to 1.5% of the sample, which has 250,000 to 350,000 clones, approximately 84% seen once. Those enrolled in Seattle joined during active infection and were followed longitudinally afterward.

Sequencing input: peripheral blood. The chain has TRBV28 and TRBJ2-3, with a weak D call TRBD1 (6 bases). The clonotype was recovered from a human donor with COVID-19, enrolled during active disease. The donor label of this sample is uncertain. DNA for the CDR3: TGTGCCAGCAGTTTACAGGGGCTTCGCACAGATACGCAGTATTTT. Protein sequence: CASSLQGLRTDTQYF.